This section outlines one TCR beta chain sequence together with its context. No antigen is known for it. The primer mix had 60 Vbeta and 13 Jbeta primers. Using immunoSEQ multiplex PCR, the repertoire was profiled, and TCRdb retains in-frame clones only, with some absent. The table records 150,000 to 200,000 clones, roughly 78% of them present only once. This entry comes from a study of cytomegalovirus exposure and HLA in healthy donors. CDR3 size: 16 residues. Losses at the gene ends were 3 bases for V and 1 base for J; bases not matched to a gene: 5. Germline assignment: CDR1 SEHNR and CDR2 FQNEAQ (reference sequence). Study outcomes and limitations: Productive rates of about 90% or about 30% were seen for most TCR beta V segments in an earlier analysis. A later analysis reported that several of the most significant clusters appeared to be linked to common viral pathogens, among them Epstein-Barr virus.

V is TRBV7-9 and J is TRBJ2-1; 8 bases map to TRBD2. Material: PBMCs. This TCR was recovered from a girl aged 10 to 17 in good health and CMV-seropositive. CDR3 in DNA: TGTGCCAGCAGCTTTAGTCGGGGGGGATCCTACAATGAGCAGTTCTTC. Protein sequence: CASSFSRGGSYNEQFF.